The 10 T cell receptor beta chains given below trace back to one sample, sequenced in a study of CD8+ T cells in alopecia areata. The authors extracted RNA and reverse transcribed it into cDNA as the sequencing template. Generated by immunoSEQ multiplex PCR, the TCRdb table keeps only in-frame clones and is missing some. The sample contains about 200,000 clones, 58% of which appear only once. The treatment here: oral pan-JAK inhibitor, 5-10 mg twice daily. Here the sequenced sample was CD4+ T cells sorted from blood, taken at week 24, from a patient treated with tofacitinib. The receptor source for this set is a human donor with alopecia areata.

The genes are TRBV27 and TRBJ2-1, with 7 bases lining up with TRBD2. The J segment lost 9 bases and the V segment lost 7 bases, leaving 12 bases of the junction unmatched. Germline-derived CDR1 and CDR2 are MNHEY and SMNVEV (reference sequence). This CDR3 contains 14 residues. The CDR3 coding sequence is TGTGCCAGCAAGGGCGGGAGATTTACCGGTGAGCAGTTCTTC. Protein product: CASKGGRFTGEQFF.

The CDR3 protein is CATSGTSVYNEQFF. The CDR3 DNA sequence: TGTGCCACCAGCGGGACTAGCGTATACAATGAGCAGTTCTTC. The chain carries TRBV15 and TRBJ2-1, with 10 bases identical to TRBD2. Trimming removed 5 bases from V and 4 bases from J; junction bases left unmatched: 2. The CDR3 covers 14 residues. The germline CDR1 and CDR2 sequences are LNHNV and YYDKDF (reference sequence).

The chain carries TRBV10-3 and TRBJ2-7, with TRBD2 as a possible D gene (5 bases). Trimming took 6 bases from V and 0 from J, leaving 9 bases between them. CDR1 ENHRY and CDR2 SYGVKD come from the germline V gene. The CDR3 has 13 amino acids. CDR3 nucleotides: TGTGCCATCAGAATCGACTACTCCTACGAGCAGTACTTC. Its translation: CAIRIDYSYEQYF.

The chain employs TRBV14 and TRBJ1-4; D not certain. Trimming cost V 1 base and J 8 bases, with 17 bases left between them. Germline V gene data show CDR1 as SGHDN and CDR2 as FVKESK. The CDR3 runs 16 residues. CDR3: CASSQVGRSRREKLFF. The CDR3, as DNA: TGTGCCAGCAGCCAAGTCGGTCGGAGCAGGCGGGAAAAACTGTTTTTT.

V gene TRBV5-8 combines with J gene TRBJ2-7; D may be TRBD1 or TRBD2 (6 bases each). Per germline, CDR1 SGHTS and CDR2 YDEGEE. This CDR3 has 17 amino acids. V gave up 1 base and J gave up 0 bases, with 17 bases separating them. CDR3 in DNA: TGTGCCAGCAGCTTGTTTGTGGGGGGCCGACCCTCCTACGAGCAGTACTTC. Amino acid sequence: CASSLFVGGRPSYEQYF.

The DNA of the CDR3 is TGCGCCAGCAGCCAAGATCGTCCGGGAGATCAGCCCCAGCATTTT. It codes for CASSQDRPGDQPQHF. The chain employs TRBV4-1 and TRBJ1-5, with D unclear. V lost 0 bases, J lost 5 bases, and 11 bases lay in between. Germline V gene data show CDR1 as MGHRA and CDR2 as YSYEKL. CDR3 length: 15 residues.

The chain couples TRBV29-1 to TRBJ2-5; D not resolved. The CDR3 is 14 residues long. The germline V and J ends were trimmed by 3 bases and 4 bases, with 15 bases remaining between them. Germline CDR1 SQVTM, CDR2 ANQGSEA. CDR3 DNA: TGCAGCGTTGAGTCCCCCGCCAGGAGAGAGACCCAGTACTTC. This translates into CSVESPARRETQYF.

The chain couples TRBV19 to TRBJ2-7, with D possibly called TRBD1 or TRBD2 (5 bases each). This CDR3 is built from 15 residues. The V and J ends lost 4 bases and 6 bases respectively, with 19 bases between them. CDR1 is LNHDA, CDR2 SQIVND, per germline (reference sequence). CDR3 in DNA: TGTGCCAGTAGTAGCGGAACGGGACGGACGGCCGAGCAGTACTTC. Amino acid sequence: CASSSGTGRTAEQYF.

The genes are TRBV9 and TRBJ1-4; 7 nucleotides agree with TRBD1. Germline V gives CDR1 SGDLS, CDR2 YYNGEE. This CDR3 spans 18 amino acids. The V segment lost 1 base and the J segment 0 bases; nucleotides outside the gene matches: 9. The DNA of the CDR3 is TGTGCCAGCAGCGTAAGTCGGGACAGCCATGCAACTAATGAAAAACTGTTTTTT. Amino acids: CASSVSRDSHATNEKLFF. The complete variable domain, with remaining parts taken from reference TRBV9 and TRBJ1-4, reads DSGVTQTPKHLITATGQRVTLRCSPRSGDLSVYWYQQSLDQGLQFLIQYYNGEERAKGNILERFSAQQFPDLHSELNLSSLELGDSALYFCASSVSRDSHATNEKLFFGSGTQLSVL.

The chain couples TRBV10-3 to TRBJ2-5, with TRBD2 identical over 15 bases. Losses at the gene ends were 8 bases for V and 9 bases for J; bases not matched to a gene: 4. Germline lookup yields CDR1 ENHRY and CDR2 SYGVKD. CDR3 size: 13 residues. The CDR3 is CAIGGTSGRPQYF. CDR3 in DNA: TGTGCCATCGGAGGGACTAGCGGGAGGCCCCAGTACTTC.